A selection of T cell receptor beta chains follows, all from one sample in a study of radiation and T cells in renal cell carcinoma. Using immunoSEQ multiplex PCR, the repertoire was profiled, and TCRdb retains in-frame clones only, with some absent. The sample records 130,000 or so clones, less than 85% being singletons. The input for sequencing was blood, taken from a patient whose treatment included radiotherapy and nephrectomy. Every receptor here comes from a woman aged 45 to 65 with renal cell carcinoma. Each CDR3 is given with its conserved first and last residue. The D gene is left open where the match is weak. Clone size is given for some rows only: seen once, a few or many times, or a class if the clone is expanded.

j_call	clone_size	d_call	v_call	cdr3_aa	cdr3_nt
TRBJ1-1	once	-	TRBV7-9	CASSSRVTGEAFF	TGTGCCAGCAGCTCCAGGGTGACGGGTGAAGCTTTCTTT
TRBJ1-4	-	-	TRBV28	CRNEKLFF	TGTAGGAATGAAAAACTGTTTTTT
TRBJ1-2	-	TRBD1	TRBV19	CASRGTGGRGGYTF	TGTGCCAGTAGGGGGACAGGGGGGAGAGGAGGCTACACCTTC
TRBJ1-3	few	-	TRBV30	CAGLRGNTIYF	TGTGCCGGGCTTCGCGGAAACACCATATATTTT
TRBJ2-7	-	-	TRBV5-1	CASSLLPEAYEQYF	TGCGCCAGCAGCCTCCTGCCAGAAGCCTACGAGCAGTACTTC
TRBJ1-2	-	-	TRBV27	CASSLAGQNYGYTF	TGTGCCAGCAGTTTGGCGGGGCAGAACTATGGCTACACCTTC
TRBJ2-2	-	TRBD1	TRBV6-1	CASTLGTGGTGELFF	TGTGCCAGCACACTAGGGACAGGGGGCACCGGGGAGCTGTTTTTT
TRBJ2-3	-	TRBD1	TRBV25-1	CASSEWGQSTDTQYF	TGTGCCAGCAGTGAATGGGGACAGAGCACAGATACGCAGTATTTT
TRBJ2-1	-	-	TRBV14	CASSQWWGYEQFF	TGTGCCAGCAGCCAATGGTGGGGGTATGAGCAGTTCTTC
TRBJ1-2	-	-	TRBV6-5	CASSYSQGGYTF	TGTGCCAGCAGTTACAGCCAGGGGGGCTACACCTTC
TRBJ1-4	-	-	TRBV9	CASSVDWTDGKLFF	TGTGCCAGCAGCGTAGACTGGACGGACGGAAAACTGTTTTTT
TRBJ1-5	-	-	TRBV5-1	CASSLSSDSNQPQHF	TGCGCCAGCAGCTTGTCATCAGATAGCAATCAGCCCCAGCATTTT
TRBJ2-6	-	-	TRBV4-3	CASSQDTSSGANVLTF	TGCGCCAGCAGCCAAGACACATCCTCTGGGGCCAACGTCCTGACTTTC
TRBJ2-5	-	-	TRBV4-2	CASSQVRLQETQYF	TGTGCCAGCAGCCAAGTCAGGTTGCAAGAGACCCAGTACTTC
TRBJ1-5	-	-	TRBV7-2	CASSLVGGPLSNQPQHF	TGTGCCAGCAGCTTAGTGGGGGGCCCCCTTAGCAATCAGCCCCAGCATTTT
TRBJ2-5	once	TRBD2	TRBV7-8	CASSSGLAEGTQYF	TGTGCCAGCAGTTCCGGACTAGCGGAGGGGACCCAGTACTTC
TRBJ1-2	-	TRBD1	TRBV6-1	CASSDRGRYGYTF	TGTGCCAGCAGTGACAGGGGGCGGTATGGCTACACCTTC
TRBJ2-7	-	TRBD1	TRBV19	CASTPGTASYEQYF	TGTGCCAGTACCCCCGGGACAGCCTCCTACGAGCAGTACTTC
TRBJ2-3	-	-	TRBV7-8	CASSLDSTDTQYF	TGTGCCAGCAGCTTGGATAGCACAGATACGCAGTATTTT
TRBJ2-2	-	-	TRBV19	CASSIFFNDRGTGELFF	TGTGCCAGTAGTATTTTTTTCAATGATAGAGGCACCGGGGAGCTGTTTTTT
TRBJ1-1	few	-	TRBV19	CASSISTNTEAFF	TGTGCCAGTAGTATATCAACGAACACTGAAGCTTTCTTT
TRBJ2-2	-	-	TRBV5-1	CASSPQGRIDTGELFF	TGCGCCAGCAGCCCCCAGGGCCGGATAGACACCGGGGAGCTGTTTTTT
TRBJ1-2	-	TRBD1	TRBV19	CASSLDRVAGYTF	TGTGCCAGTAGTCTCGACAGGGTAGCTGGCTACACCTTC
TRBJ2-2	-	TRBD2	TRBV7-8	CASSPSLQRGATGELFF	TGTGCCAGCAGCCCCTCTTTACAGCGGGGGGCCACCGGGGAGCTGTTTTTT
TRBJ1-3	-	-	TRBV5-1	CASSLSGDTIYF	TGCGCCAGCAGCTTGTCGGGGGACACCATATATTTT
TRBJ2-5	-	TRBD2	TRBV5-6	CASSHSGRVETQYF	TGTGCCAGCTCACATAGCGGGAGAGTTGAGACCCAGTACTTC
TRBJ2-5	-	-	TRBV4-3	CASSPRRSGRETQYF	TGCGCCAGCAGCCCAAGACGTTCAGGGAGAGAGACCCAGTACTTC
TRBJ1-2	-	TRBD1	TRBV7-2	CASSLDRGYGYTF	TGTGCCAGCAGCTTAGACAGGGGCTATGGCTACACCTTC
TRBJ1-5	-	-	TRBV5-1	CASSLGRDQPQHF	TGCGCCAGCAGCTTGGGCAGGGATCAGCCCCAGCATTTT
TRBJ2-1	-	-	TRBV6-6	CASSLPRGADSNEQFF	TGTGCCAGCAGTCTACCACGGGGGGCCGATTCTAATGAGCAGTTCTTC
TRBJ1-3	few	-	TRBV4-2	CASSQEWTKGNTIYF	TGTGCCAGCAGCCAAGAATGGACGAAAGGAAACACCATATATTTT
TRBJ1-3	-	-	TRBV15	CATSRDLGNTIYF	TGTGCCACCAGCAGAGATTTGGGAAACACCATATATTTT
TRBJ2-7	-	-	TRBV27	CASSLSMPGTWGAYEQYF	TGTGCCAGCAGTTTATCGATGCCGGGGACGTGGGGGGCCTACGAGCAGTACTTC
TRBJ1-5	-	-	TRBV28	CASTEGGSYSNQPQHF	TGTGCCAGCACCGAAGGAGGGAGTTATAGCAATCAGCCCCAGCATTTT
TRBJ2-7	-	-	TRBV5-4	CASSLGQATYEQYF	TGTGCCAGCAGCTTGGGACAGGCCACCTACGAGCAGTACTTC
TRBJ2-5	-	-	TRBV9	CASSVGGRQETQYF	TGTGCCAGCAGCGTAGGGGGTCGTCAAGAGACCCAGTACTTC
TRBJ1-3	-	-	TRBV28	CATGPRNTIYF	TGTGCCACGGGCCCGAGAAACACCATATATTTT
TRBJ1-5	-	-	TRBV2	CASSEIQAQPQHF	TGTGCCAGCAGTGAAATACAGGCTCAGCCCCAGCATTTT
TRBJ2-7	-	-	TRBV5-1	CASSTGPDEQYF	TGCGCCAGCAGCACAGGCCCAGACGAGCAGTACTTC
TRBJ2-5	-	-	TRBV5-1	CASSLDGGRGETQYF	TGCGCCAGCAGCTTGGACGGGGGGCGAGGAGAGACCCAGTACTTC
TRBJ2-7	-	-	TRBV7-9	CASSLRGGEQYF	TGTGCCAGCAGCCTCAGGGGCGGGGAGCAGTACTTC
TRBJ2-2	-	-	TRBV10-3	CAISNEGDDRELFF	TGTGCCATCAGTAATGAGGGGGACGACCGGGAGCTGTTTTTT
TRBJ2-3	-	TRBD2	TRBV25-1	CASSAWGTSPRVTDTQYF	TGTGCCAGCAGTGCCTGGGGGACTAGCCCAAGGGTCACAGATACGCAGTATTTT